The rows below give T cell receptor beta chains drawn from one sample of a study of blood T cell repertoires in COVID-19. Assay: immunoSEQ multiplex PCR; the TCRdb copy retains only in-frame clones and omits some. The table shows a few hundred thousand clones, with 85% to 90% occurring only once. Input material: PBMCs or T cells enriched from blood (not recorded which). All receptors derive from a woman in her 50s with acute COVID-19. The CDR3 runs from the conserved cysteine through the conserved F or W. Each record gives: clone size, D gene, J gene, V gene, CDR3 protein, CDR3 DNA. D genes are given only for firm matches. Clone size appears in some rows only: once, few, many, or a class for an expanded clone.

NA	NA	TRBJ1-1	TRBV18	CASSLKERTEAFF	TGTGCCAGCTCGCTAAAAGAGAGGACTGAAGCTTTCTTT
NA	NA	TRBJ2-5	TRBV5-1	CASSYGHGQETQYF	TGCGCCAGCAGCTATGGACACGGCCAAGAGACCCAGTACTTC
NA	NA	TRBJ1-2	TRBV29-1	CSAELAPGTNYGYTF	TGCAGCGCAGAATTGGCCCCGGGAACTAACTATGGCTACACCTTC
NA	TRBD1	TRBJ1-2	TRBV7-3	CASSPRQGGGYTF	TGTGCCAGCAGCCCGCGACAGGGGGGAGGCTACACCTTC
NA	TRBD2	TRBJ2-1	TRBV24-1	CATSGSGPSYNEQFF	TGTGCCACCAGTGGTAGCGGGCCGTCCTACAATGAGCAGTTCTTC
NA	TRBD2	TRBJ2-1	TRBV7-3	CASSLEGTSGRNEQFF	TGTGCCAGCAGCTTAGAAGGAACTAGCGGGAGAAATGAGCAGTTCTTC
NA	NA	TRBJ1-2	TRBV19	CASSIEVGRANYGYTF	TGTGCCAGTAGTATAGAAGTTGGTCGGGCTAACTATGGCTACACCTTC
NA	NA	TRBJ1-6	TRBV3-1/TRBV3-2	CASSQGLRGLYNSPLHF	TGTGCCAGCAGCCAAGGACTCAGGGGATTATATAATTCACCCCTCCACTTT
NA	NA	TRBJ2-6	TRBV4-1	CASSQDIYKGRLSGANVLTF	TGCGCCAGCAGCCAAGATATCTATAAGGGGCGTCTCTCTGGGGCCAACGTCCTGACTTTC
NA	TRBD1	TRBJ1-2	TRBV27	CASRATPGQGTYGYTF	TGTGCCAGCAGAGCTACTCCGGGACAGGGAACGTATGGCTACACCTTC
NA	NA	TRBJ2-2	TRBV3-1/TRBV3-2	CASSHRLNTGELFF	TGTGCCAGCAGCCATAGACTGAACACCGGGGAGCTGTTTTTT
NA	NA	TRBJ2-5	TRBV7-9	CASRPRARETQYF	TGTGCCAGCAGACCCAGGGCCAGGGAGACCCAGTACTTC
NA	NA	TRBJ2-4	TRBV4-3	CASSQVMAGVNIQYF	TGCGCCAGCAGCCAAGTTATGGCAGGGGTAAACATTCAGTACTTC
NA	NA	TRBJ1-1	TRBV15	CATKEGLMNTEAFF	TGTGCCACCAAGGAGGGGCTCATGAACACTGAAGCTTTCTTT
NA	TRBD1	TRBJ1-2	TRBV12-5	CASGSTGAGYTF	TGTGCTAGTGGTTCGACAGGGGCTGGCTACACCTTC
NA	NA	TRBJ1-2	TRBV5-4	CASSPIRRGDNYGYTF	TGTGCCAGCAGCCCGATACGACGAGGAGATAACTATGGCTACACCTTC
NA	TRBD2	TRBJ2-1	TRBV6-2/TRBV6-3	CASSSPGGSDEQFF	TGTGCCAGCAGTTCTCCGGGGGGATCGGATGAGCAGTTCTTC
NA	TRBD2	TRBJ2-7	TRBV7-8	CASTPRQGTSNSYEQYF	TGTGCCAGCACCCCACGCCAAGGGACTAGCAACTCCTACGAGCAGTACTTC
NA	NA	TRBJ2-7	TRBV7-8	CASSLVGGIYEQYF	TGTGCCAGCAGCTTAGTTGGGGGGATATACGAGCAGTACTTC
NA	TRBD1	TRBJ1-4	TRBV11-2	CASSLRTGLLTNEKLFF	TGTGCCAGCAGCTTAAGGACAGGGCTCTTAACTAATGAAAAACTGTTTTTT
NA	TRBD1	TRBJ1-4	TRBV4-1	CASSRRQGLDEKLFF	TGCGCCAGCAGCCGACGACAGGGTTTAGATGAAAAACTGTTTTTT
NA	TRBD1	TRBJ1-5	TRBV7-9	CASSLGAGGDGSNQPQHF	TGTGCCAGCAGCTTAGGGGCAGGGGGCGATGGGAGCAATCAGCCCCAGCATTTT
NA	NA	TRBJ1-2	TRBV18	CASSVLYGYTF	TGTGCCAGCTCAGTTTTATATGGCTACACCTTC
NA	NA	TRBJ2-5	TRBV28	CAGSSGPSFLQYF	TGTGCCGGCTCGAGCGGTCCCTCCTTTCTCCAGTACTTC
NA	TRBD1	TRBJ2-1	TRBV7-9	CASSLDDRDYNEQFF	TGTGCCAGCAGCTTGGATGACAGGGACTACAATGAGCAGTTCTTC
NA	NA	TRBJ1-5	TRBV28	CASSADSLLSNQPQHF	TGTGCCAGCAGCGCGGACAGCCTCCTAAGCAATCAGCCCCAGCATTTT
once	NA	TRBJ2-3	TRBV7-2	CASSPRTTISTDTQYF	TGTGCCAGCAGCCCACGGACTACCATTAGCACAGATACGCAGTATTTT
NA	NA	TRBJ1-3	TRBV2	CASSREQESSGNTIYF	TGTGCCAGCAGCCGAGAACAGGAGTCCTCTGGAAACACCATATATTTT
few	TRBD1	TRBJ1-1	TRBV28	CASSLTGATEAFF	TGTGCCAGCAGTTTGACAGGGGCCACTGAAGCTTTCTTT
NA	TRBD2	TRBJ2-1	TRBV7-2	CASSSTSGRPTRDNEQFF	TGTGCCAGCAGCTCCACTAGCGGGAGACCAACCCGGGACAATGAGCAGTTCTTC
NA	NA	TRBJ1-6	TRBV6-5	CASSYSNPGLSPLHF	TGTGCCAGCAGTTACTCCAACCCAGGGTTGTCACCCCTCCACTTT
once	TRBD1	TRBJ2-7	TRBV30	CAWSETGLGEQYF	TGTGCCTGGAGTGAGACAGGGTTAGGCGAGCAGTACTTC
NA	NA	TRBJ1-1	TRBV27	CASSQGWNTEAFF	TGTGCCAGCAGTCAGGGCTGGAACACTGAAGCTTTCTTT
NA	NA	TRBJ1-3	TRBV19	CASSITISGNTIYF	TGTGCCAGTAGTATAACTATCTCTGGAAACACCATATATTTT
NA	NA	TRBJ2-4	TRBV2	CASSEALQRTLDIQYF	TGTGCCAGCAGTGAAGCGCTGCAGCGGACCCTTGACATTCAGTACTTC
NA	TRBD1	TRBJ1-1	TRBV5-1	CASSFGSGGEAFF	TGCGCCAGCAGCTTTGGGTCAGGGGGCGAGGCTTTCTTT
NA	TRBD1	TRBJ1-1	TRBV27	CASGKQGATEAFF	TGTGCCAGCGGCAAACAGGGGGCAACTGAAGCTTTCTTT
NA	TRBD1	TRBJ2-3	TRBV7-3	CASSSLDRGSDTQYF	TGTGCCAGCAGCTCCCTCGACAGGGGTTCAGATACGCAGTATTTT
NA	NA	TRBJ1-4	TRBV25-1	CASQPYQEEANEKLFF	TGTGCCAGCCAACCCTACCAGGAGGAGGCTAATGAAAAACTGTTTTTT
NA	TRBD2	TRBJ2-5	TRBV27	CASGQLGGGETQYF	TGTGCCAGCGGGCAGTTGGGGGGGGGAGAGACCCAGTACTTC
NA	NA	TRBJ2-1	TRBV7-3	CASSLRGAYNEQFF	TGTGCCAGCAGCTTACGCGGGGCGTACAATGAGCAGTTCTTC
NA	TRBD2	TRBJ2-1	TRBV5-1	CASSMGLAGGHGEQFF	TGCGCCAGCAGCATGGGACTAGCGGGGGGTCATGGGGAGCAGTTCTTC
once	NA	TRBJ1-1	TRBV2	CASSERQQGNTEAFF	TGTGCCAGCAGTGAAAGGCAACAGGGGAACACTGAAGCTTTCTTT
NA	NA	TRBJ1-2	TRBV9	CASSGGGAIGYTF	TGTGCCAGCAGCGGAGGAGGGGCTATTGGCTACACCTTC
NA	TRBD1	TRBJ1-5	TRBV6-6	CASSPPPGQVRDGYQPQHF	TGTGCCAGCAGTCCTCCTCCGGGACAGGTTCGTGATGGTTATCAGCCCCAGCATTTT
NA	NA	TRBJ1-2	TRBV28	CASLTGYGYTF	TGTGCCAGCCTGACAGGCTATGGCTACACCTTC
NA	NA	TRBJ1-5	TRBV27	CASSLLGSGPSRGLNSNQPQHF	TGTGCCAGCAGTTTACTCGGTTCGGGCCCTTCTAGGGGTTTAAATAGCAATCAGCCCCAGCATTTT
NA	TRBD1	TRBJ1-2	TRBV6-4	CASRAGQGVIGGYTF	TGTGCCAGCAGGGCAGGACAGGGGGTAATCGGTGGCTACACCTTC
few	NA	TRBJ2-3	TRBV11-3	CASSLDSPDTQYF	TGTGCCAGCAGCTTAGATTCTCCGGATACGCAGTATTTT
once	TRBD1	TRBJ2-3	TRBV9	CASSARTGTGRTDTQYF	TGTGCCAGCAGCGCACGTACCGGGACAGGGAGGACAGATACGCAGTATTTT
NA	NA	TRBJ2-7	TRBV2	CASRRGSTFSYEQYF	TGTGCCAGCAGGAGAGGGAGCACCTTCTCCTACGAGCAGTACTTC
NA	TRBD1	TRBJ1-2	TRBV7-2	CASSHRGANYGYTF	TGTGCCAGCAGCCACAGGGGCGCTAACTATGGCTACACCTTC
NA	TRBD2	TRBJ2-1	TRBV5-4	CASSSPGGPGEQFF	TGTGCCAGCAGCTCCCCGGGAGGGCCGGGGGAGCAGTTCTTC